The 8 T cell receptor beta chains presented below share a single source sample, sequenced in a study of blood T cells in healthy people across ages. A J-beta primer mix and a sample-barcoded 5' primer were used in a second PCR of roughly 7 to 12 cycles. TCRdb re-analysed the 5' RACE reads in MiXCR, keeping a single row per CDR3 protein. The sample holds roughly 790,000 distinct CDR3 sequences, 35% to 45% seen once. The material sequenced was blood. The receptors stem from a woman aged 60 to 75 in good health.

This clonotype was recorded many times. CDR3 loop: CASTGQGFTDTQYF. The CDR3 DNA reads as TGTGCCAGCACCGGACAGGGTTTCACAGATACGCAGTATTTT. The J gene is TRBJ2-3, the V gene TRBV12-3 or TRBV12-4, with TRBD1 matching over 8 bases. The V gene end was trimmed by 7 bases and the J gene end by 2 bases; junction bases not matched to a gene: 5. This CDR3 has 14 residues.

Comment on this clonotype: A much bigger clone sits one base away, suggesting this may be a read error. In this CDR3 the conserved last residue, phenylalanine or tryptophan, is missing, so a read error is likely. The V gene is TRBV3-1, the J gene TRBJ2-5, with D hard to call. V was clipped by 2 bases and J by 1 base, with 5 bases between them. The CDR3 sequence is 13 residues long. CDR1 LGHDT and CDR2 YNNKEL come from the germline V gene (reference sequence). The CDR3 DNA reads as TGTGCCAGCAGCCAAACTTTCCAAGAGACCCAGTACTAC. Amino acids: CASSQTFQETQYY.

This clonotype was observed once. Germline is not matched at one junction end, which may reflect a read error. CDR3 nucleotide sequence: TGTGTCAGCAGTGTGACGCGAGCTAACTATGGCTACACCTTC. Its translation: CVSSVTRANYGYTF. This chain joins TRBV2 and TRBJ1-2, with D unclear. CDR1 is SNHLY, CDR2 FYNNEI, per germline. The CDR3 extends over 14 amino acids.

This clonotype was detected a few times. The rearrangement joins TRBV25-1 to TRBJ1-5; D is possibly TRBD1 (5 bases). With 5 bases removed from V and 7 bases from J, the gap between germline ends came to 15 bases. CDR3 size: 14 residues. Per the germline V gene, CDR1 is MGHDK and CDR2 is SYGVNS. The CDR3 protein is CASSFSFEGQPQHF. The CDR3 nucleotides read TGTGCCAGCAGTTTTAGTTTTGAGGGGCAGCCCCAGCATTTT.

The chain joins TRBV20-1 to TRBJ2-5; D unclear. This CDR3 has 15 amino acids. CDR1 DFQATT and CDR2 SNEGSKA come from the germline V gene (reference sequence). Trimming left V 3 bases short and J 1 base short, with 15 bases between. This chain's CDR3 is CSARGWGSGQETQYF. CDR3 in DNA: TGCAGTGCTAGGGGGTGGGGTAGTGGCCAAGAGACCCAGTACTTC.

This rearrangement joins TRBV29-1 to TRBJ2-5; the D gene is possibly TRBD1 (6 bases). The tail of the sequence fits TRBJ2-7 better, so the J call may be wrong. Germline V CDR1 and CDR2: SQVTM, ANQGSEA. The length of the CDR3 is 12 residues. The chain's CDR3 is CSVQQGGYEQYF. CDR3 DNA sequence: TGCAGCGTCCAACAGGGCGGATACGAGCAGTACTTC.

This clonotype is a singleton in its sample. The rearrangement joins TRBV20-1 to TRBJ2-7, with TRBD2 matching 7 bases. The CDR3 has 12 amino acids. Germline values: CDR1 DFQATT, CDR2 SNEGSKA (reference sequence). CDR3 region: CRAPGREYEQYF. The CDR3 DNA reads TGCAGGGCTCCGGGGAGGGAGTACGAGCAGTACTTC.

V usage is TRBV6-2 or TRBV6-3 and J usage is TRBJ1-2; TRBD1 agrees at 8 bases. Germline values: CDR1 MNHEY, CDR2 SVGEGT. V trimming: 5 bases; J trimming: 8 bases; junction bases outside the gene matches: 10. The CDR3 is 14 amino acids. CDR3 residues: CASSLSGGAAGYTF. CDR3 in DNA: TGTGCCAGCAGTCTTTCAGGGGGCGCGGCGGGCTACACCTTC.